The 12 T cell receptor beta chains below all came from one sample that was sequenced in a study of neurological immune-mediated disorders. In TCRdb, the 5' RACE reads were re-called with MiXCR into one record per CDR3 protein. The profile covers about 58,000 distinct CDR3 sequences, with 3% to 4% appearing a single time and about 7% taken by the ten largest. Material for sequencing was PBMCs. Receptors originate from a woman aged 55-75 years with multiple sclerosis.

CDR3 coding DNA: TGTGCCAGCACCTCTCATGAGGCGGATGTTGGTGAGCAGTACTTC. Its protein product is CASTSHEADVGEQYF. The V gene is TRBV6-2 or TRBV6-3, the J gene TRBJ2-7; unclear D gene. The CDR3 length is 15 residues. Looked up from germline, CDR1 is MNHEY and CDR2 is SVGEGT. V lost 7 bases and J lost 7, with 23 bases in between.

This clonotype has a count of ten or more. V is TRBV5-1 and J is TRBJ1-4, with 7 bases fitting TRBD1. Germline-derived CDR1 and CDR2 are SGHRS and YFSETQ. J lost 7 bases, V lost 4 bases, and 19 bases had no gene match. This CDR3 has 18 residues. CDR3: CASSRTGTVLPVGEKLFF. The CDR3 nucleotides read TGCGCCAGCAGCAGGACCGGGACAGTCCTACCGGTGGGTGAAAAACTGTTTTTT.

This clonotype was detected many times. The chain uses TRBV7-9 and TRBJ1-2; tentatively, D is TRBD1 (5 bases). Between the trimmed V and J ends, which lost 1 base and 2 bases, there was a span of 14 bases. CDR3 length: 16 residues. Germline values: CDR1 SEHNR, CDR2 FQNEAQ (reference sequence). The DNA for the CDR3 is TGTGCCAGCAGCTTAGGATCGCGGGGCGCGAACTATGGCTACACCTTC. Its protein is CASSLGSRGANYGYTF.

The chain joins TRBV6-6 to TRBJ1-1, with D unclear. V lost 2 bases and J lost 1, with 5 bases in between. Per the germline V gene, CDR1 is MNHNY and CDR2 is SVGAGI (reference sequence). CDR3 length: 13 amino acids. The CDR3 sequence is CASSYPRNTEAFF. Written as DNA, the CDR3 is TGTGCCAGCAGTTACCCCCGGAACACTGAAGCTTTCTTT.

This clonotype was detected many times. CDR3 loop: CASSLGGANVLTF. For the CDR3, the DNA is TGTGCCAGCAGCCTGGGTGGGGCCAACGTCCTGACTTTC. The chain carries TRBV11-1 and TRBJ2-6; D gene unclear. The CDR3 is 13 residues long. Germline V gene sequence: CDR1 SGHAT, CDR2 FQDESV (reference sequence). Trimming removed 5 bases from V and 3 bases from J, with 5 bases in between.

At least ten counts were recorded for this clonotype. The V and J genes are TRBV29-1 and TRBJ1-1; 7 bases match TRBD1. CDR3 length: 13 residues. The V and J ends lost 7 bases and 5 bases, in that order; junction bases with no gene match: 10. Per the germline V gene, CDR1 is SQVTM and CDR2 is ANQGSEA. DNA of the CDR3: TGCAGCGCGGGACAGCTCAGGGTAACTGAAGCTTTCTTT. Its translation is CSAGQLRVTEAFF.

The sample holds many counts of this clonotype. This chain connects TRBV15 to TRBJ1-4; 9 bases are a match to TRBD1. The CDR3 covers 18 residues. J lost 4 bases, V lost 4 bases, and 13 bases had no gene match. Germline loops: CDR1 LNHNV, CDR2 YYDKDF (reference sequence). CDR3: CATSISRGQGDINEKLFF. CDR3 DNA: TGTGCCACCAGCATCAGTAGGGGACAGGGAGACATTAATGAAAAACTGTTTTTT.

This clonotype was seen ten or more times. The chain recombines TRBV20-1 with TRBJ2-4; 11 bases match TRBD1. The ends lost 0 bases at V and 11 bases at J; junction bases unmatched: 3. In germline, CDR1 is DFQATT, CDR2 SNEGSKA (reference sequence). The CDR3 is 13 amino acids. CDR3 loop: CSARERDRGFQYF. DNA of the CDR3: TGCAGTGCTAGAGAAAGGGACAGGGGGTTTCAGTACTTC.

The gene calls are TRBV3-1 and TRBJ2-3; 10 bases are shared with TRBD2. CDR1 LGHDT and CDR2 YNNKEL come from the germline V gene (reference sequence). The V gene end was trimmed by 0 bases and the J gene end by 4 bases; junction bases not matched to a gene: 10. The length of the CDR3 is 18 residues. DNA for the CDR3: TGTGCCAGCAGCCAAGATCGGGCTAGCGGGAGAGTCCCAGATACGCAGTATTTT. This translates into CASSQDRASGRVPDTQYF.

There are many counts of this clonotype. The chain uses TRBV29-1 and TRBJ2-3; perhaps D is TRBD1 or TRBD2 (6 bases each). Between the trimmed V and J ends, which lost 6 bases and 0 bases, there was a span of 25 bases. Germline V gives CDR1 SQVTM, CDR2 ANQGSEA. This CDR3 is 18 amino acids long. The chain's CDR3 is CSVYRPGAELGSTDTQYF. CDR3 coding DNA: TGCAGCGTCTATCGTCCGGGGGCGGAGTTGGGTAGCACAGATACGCAGTATTTT.

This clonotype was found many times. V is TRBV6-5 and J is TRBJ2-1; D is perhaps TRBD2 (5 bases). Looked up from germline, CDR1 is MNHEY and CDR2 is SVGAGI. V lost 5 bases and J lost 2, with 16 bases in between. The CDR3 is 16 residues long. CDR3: CASSLSAGNTYNEQFF. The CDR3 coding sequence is TGTGCCAGCAGTCTTAGTGCGGGCAATACCTACAATGAGCAGTTCTTC.

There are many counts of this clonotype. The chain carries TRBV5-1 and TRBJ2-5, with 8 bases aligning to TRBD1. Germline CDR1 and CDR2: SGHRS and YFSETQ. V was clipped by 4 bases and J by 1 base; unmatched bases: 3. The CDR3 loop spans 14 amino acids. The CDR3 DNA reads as TGCGCCAGCAGCCGACAGGGGTCCCAAGAGACCCAGTACTTC. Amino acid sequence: CASSRQGSQETQYF.